One sample yielded the 9 T cell receptor beta chains listed below, sequenced in a study of T-cell reconstitution after alpha-beta-depleted transplantation in children (dated by TCRdb to the mid-2010s). Library preparation employed PCR. Instrument used: Illumina HiSeq 2500. TCR libraries were prepared with molecular barcoding, using unique molecular identifiers to normalize TCRbeta repertoire quantification. TCRdb itself trimmed the public reads at Q25 with fastp, ran MiXCR and retained productive beta chains. Rows with a matching CDR3 protein are joined into one entry that keeps the most common DNA and genes. Here the sample has just under 550,000 distinct CDR3 sequences; around 16% occur a single time. Together, the top ten hold less than 4% of the sample. The sample in question was PBMCs from the stem cell graft donor, obtained from the stem cell graft. Every receptor here comes from a human donor who donated a stem cell graft to a child with acute lymphoblastic leukemia.

This clonotype was detected only a few times. The chain has TRBV10-3 and TRBJ1-1; D remains ambiguous. The CDR3 is 14 residues long. Trimming cost V 4 bases and J 1 base, with 10 bases left between them. Germline loops: CDR1 ENHRY, CDR2 SYGVKD. CDR3 loop: CAISALDGNTEAFF. Written as DNA, the CDR3 is TGTGCCATCAGTGCTTTGGACGGGAACACTGAAGCTTTCTTT.

This clonotype was observed at least ten times. This sequence joins TRBV7-8 and TRBJ2-7; the D gene is possibly TRBD1 (6 bases). This CDR3 region has 11 residues. Trimming removed 3 bases at V and 7 bases at J, with 7 bases between. Germline V lookup: CDR1 SGHVS, CDR2 FQNEAQ. DNA of the CDR3: TGTGCCAGCAGCTTCACAGGGGAGCAGTACTTC. It is translated as CASSFTGEQYF.

J is TRBJ2-3 and V is TRBV5-1; D unresolved. V was pared by 0 bases and J by 4 bases, with 12 bases between. This CDR3 is built from 15 residues. Germline CDR1 SGHRS, CDR2 YFSETQ. In DNA, the CDR3 is TGCGCCAGCAGCTTGGCGCTCGTAGTAGCAGATACGCAGTATTTT. This sequence encodes CASSLALVVADTQYF.

This clonotype was seen a handful of times. The genes are TRBV29-1 and TRBJ1-1; D remains unclear. The CDR3 extends over 11 amino acids. V was pared by 3 bases and J by 5 bases, with 7 bases between. Germline CDR1 is SQVTM and CDR2 is ANQGSEA. CDR3 DNA: TGCAGCGTTGAGGTGGAAACTGAAGCTTTCTTT. This sequence encodes CSVEVETEAFF.

The table lists this clonotype with a count of one. This chain links TRBV12-3 or TRBV12-4 with TRBJ1-1; tentatively, D is TRBD1 (5 bases). Trimming shortened V by 6 bases and J by 7 bases, and 15 bases separated the two germline ends. CDR3 length: 13 residues. CDR3 region: CASSLVGRDEAFF. Here the CDR3 DNA reads TGTGCCAGCAGCCTCGTGGGGCGGGATGAAGCTTTCTTT.

This rearrangement joins TRBV3-1 to TRBJ2-3, with D unresolved. Germline V gene sequence: CDR1 LGHDT, CDR2 YNNKEL (reference sequence). The germline V and J ends were trimmed by 4 bases and 0 bases, with 11 bases remaining between them. The length of the CDR3 is 15 residues. CDR3 in DNA: TGTGCCAGCAGCCCCCGGCCAGCTAGCACAGATACGCAGTATTTT. This codes for CASSPRPASTDTQYF.

The gene calls are TRBV5-1 and TRBJ2-5; perhaps TRBD1 as D (5 bases). This CDR3 is built from 11 residues. Germline CDR1 SGHRS, CDR2 YFSETQ. V gave up 5 bases and J gave up 7 bases, with 9 bases separating them. The CDR3 is CASRVQGTQYF. DNA of the CDR3: TGCGCCAGCAGGGTCCAGGGGACCCAGTACTTC.

The table lists this clonotype with a few counts. The J gene is TRBJ2-7, the V gene TRBV5-1; D perhaps matches TRBD2 (6 bases). Germline CDR1 reads SGHRS; CDR2 reads YFSETQ. V lost 1 base to trimming and J lost 0 bases, with 14 bases between them. This CDR3 is built from 16 residues. CDR3 sequence: CASSLPRGKSSYEQYF. CDR3 DNA: TGCGCCAGCAGCTTGCCCCGCGGGAAAAGCTCCTACGAGCAGTACTTC.

This clonotype was counted only a few times. The chain recombines TRBV12-3 or TRBV12-4 with TRBJ2-7, with a weak D call TRBD1 (6 bases). V gave up 8 bases and J gave up 0 bases, with 14 bases separating them. The CDR3 covers 14 residues. This CDR3 is CASSKQGNSYEQYF. The DNA for the CDR3 is TGTGCCAGCTCGAAACAGGGAAACTCCTACGAGCAGTACTTC.